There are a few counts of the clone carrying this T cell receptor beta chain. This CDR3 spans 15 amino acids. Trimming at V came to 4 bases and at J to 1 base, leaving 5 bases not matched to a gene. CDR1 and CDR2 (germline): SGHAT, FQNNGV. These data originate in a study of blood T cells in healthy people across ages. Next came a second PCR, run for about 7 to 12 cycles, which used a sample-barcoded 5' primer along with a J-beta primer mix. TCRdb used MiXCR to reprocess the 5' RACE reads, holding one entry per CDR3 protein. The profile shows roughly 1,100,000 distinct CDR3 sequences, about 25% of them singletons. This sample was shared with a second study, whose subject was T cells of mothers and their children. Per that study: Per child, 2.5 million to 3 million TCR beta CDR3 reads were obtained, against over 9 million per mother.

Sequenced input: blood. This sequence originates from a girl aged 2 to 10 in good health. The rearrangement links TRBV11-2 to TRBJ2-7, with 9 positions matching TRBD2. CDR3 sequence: CASSSVAGESYEQYF. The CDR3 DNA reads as TGTGCCAGCAGCTCCGTAGCGGGAGAGTCCTACGAGCAGTACTTC.